This TCR beta chain was recorded in a study of blood T cell repertoires in COVID-19. Sequencing was performed with immunoSEQ multiplex PCR; in TCRdb, only in-frame clones are kept and a portion is missing. Among 43,000 or so clones listed, roughly 82% were seen once. Germline-derived CDR1 and CDR2 are SGHNT and YYREEE (reference sequence). This CDR3 has 16 residues. The V end lost 0 bases, the J end lost 3 bases, and 14 bases lay between the germline ends. The sequence was obtained from a woman aged 55-69 years with acute or convalescent COVID-19. The sample was peripheral blood. The chain employs TRBV5-4 and TRBJ2-3; a weak D match, TRBD2 (6 bases). This chain's CDR3 is CASSLVLGGSTDTQYF. The CDR3, as DNA: TGTGCCAGCAGCTTGGTCTTGGGAGGTAGTACAGATACGCAGTATTTT. The full variable domain, in which reference TRBV5-4 and TRBJ2-3 provide the parts outside the CDR3, is ETGVTQSPTHLIKTRGQQVTLRCSSQSGHNTVSWYQQALGQGPQFIFQYYREEENGRGNFPPRFSGLQFPNYSSELNVNALELDDSALYLCASSLVLGGSTDTQYFGPGTRLTVL.